The source of this T cell receptor (beta chain) is a study of shared clonotypes between healthy human individuals. As for the study in general: The donor pool was made up of a couple of women and three men aged 18 to 49. Study outcomes and limitations: Non-shared clonotypes displayed generation probabilities falling below those of clonotypes present in all four donors. The sampled material consisted only of blood, and tissue repertoires are likely to differ.

Authors' data handling: Junction-only immunoSEQ data arrived without quality scores, meaning filtering differed. This table comes from immunoSEQ multiplex PCR, and its TCRdb copy is limited to in-frame clones, with some not included. Clonal size and the V and J genes are those of that table, whereas D and trimming came from the DNA. The sample has millions of clones, more than 80% seen once. Deletions cut 5 bases from V and 0 bases from J, with 17 bases between. CDR1 is SGHAT, CDR2 FQNNGV, per germline. CDR3 length equals 17 residues. As regards this clone: Its specificity is unknown.

The chain links TRBV11-2 to TRBJ2-1; possible D gene TRBD1, 5 bases. The sample was naive CD4+ T cells sorted from blood. Subset in this sample: CD45RA+ positively selected. This clonotype was obtained from a man aged 18 to 29 in good health. The CDR3 DNA reads TGTGCCAGCAGCCCGCCACAGGTTTTCCGCTCCTACAATGAGCAGTTCTTC. Encoded protein: CASSPPQVFRSYNEQFF.